This TCR beta chain was sequenced during a study of control samples from healthy donors and cancer patients. The sample holds a few counts of this clone. The CDR3 is 13 residues long. The germline CDR1 and CDR2 sequences are MRHNA and SNTAGT. V was cut by 5 bases and J by 6 bases, with 11 bases left in between. Assay: immunoSEQ multiplex PCR; the TCRdb copy retains only in-frame clones and omits some. The repertoire holds 130,000 or so clones, with around 92% as singletons. V is TRBV6-4 and J is TRBJ1-5, with D uncertain. Sample: PBMCs. This TCR came from a man in his fifties or sixties with head and neck cancer. The CDR3 loop reads CASSIWGGQPQHF. Written as DNA, the CDR3 is TGTGCCAGCAGTATATGGGGAGGTCAGCCCCAGCATTTT.